What follows describes a single TCR beta chain. Methods used by the authors: Amplification of reference gene primers provided the estimated nucleated cell counts. The protocol was immunoSEQ multiplex PCR, while the TCRdb copy is restricted to in-frame clones and leaves out a portion. V and J calls plus clone size are reproduced from that table; the DNA served to infer D and trimming. The sample records about 200,000 clones, approximately 91% being singletons. These data are taken from a study of blood T cell repertoires in COVID-19. At the level of the study: The study drew acute and convalescent COVID-19 samples from the United States, Italy and Spain. PBMCs, B-cell-depleted T cells, or T cells were the source of the cDNA or gDNA that made up the material.

CDR3 size: 15 residues. Germline CDR1 KGHSH, CDR2 LQKENI. Losses at the gene ends were 3 bases for V and 4 bases for J; bases not matched to a gene: 4. The clonotype was recovered from a man in his 60s who had recovered from COVID-19. V and J are TRBV18 and TRBJ1-5, with 9 nucleotides matching TRBD1. The source material was peripheral blood. CDR3 residues: CASSPTGGSNQPQHF. The CDR3 nucleotides read TGTGCCAGCTCACCTACAGGGGGCTCAAATCAGCCCCAGCATTTT.